The 6 T cell receptor beta chains below all came from one sample that was sequenced in a study of cytomegalovirus exposure and HLA in healthy donors. Primers: 60 Vbeta forward and 13 Jbeta reverse. TCRdb keeps only in-frame clones here, not all; method: immunoSEQ multiplex PCR. The table lists about 150,000 clones, 75% to 85% of them singletons, with roughly 1.4% in the top ten. Source material: PBMCs. These receptors were taken from a woman aged 25 to 39 in good health and CMV-seropositive.

The CDR3 loop reads CASSLLKRGLDSYNEQFF. In DNA form, the CDR3 reads TGTGCCAGCAGCTTGTTAAAGAGAGGACTAGACTCCTACAATGAGCAGTTCTTC. This chain connects TRBV5-6 to TRBJ2-1, with 7 bases lining up with TRBD2. The CDR3 spans 18 residues. Trimming took 1 base from V and 0 from J; bases not matched to a gene: 10. CDR1 and CDR2 from the germline V gene are SGHDT and YYEEEE.

J is TRBJ2-5 and V is TRBV19, with 8 bases fitting TRBD2. The CDR3 covers 15 residues. Per the germline V gene, CDR1 is LNHDA and CDR2 is SQIVND (reference sequence). Unmatched junction bases numbered 9, after V lost 7 bases and J lost 2 bases. The CDR3 nucleotides read TGTGCCAGTACGACGGGTAGCGGGACTCAAGAGACCCAGTACTTC. Translated, it gives CASTTGSGTQETQYF.

V and J are TRBV28 and TRBJ2-7; 9 bases fit TRBD1. Per germline, CDR1 MDHEN and CDR2 SYDVKM. The CDR3 loop spans 15 amino acids. The junction had 5 bases not matched to a gene; V was cut back by 1 base and J by 4 bases. CDR3 loop: CASSLSGTGRYEQYF. DNA for the CDR3: TGTGCCAGCAGTTTATCGGGGACAGGGAGGTACGAGCAGTACTTC.

The V and J genes are TRBV19 and TRBJ2-2; D is uncertain. Deletions cut 5 bases from V and 4 bases from J, with 8 bases between. Germline V gene data show CDR1 as LNHDA and CDR2 as SQIVND (reference sequence). The CDR3 runs 13 residues. For the CDR3, the DNA is TGTGCCAGTAGTCCGAGCTTCACCGGGGAGCTGTTTTTT. Its protein product is CASSPSFTGELFF. The full variable domain, completed using reference TRBV19 and TRBJ2-2, is DGGITQSPKYLFRKEGQNVTLSCEQNLNHDAMYWYRQDPGQGLRLIYYSQIVNDFQKGDIAEGYSVSREKKESFPLTVTSAQKNPTAFYLCASSPSFTGELFFGEGSRLTVL.

The gene calls are TRBV14 and TRBJ2-7; 7 nucleotides match TRBD1. This CDR3 has 17 amino acids. Germline trimming cut 6 bases from V and 0 bases from J; bases unmatched to any gene: 14. The germline gives CDR1 SGHDN, CDR2 FVKESK. In DNA, the CDR3 is TGTGCCAGCAGTCATCCCCTTGGGACAGCAAGCTCCTACGAGCAGTACTTC. As protein: CASSHPLGTASSYEQYF.

V and J are TRBV7-9 and TRBJ1-4; 7 bases match TRBD1. Trimming removed 7 bases from V and 8 bases from J; junction bases left unmatched: 4. CDR3 size: 12 residues. The germline V gene encodes CDR1 SEHNR and CDR2 FQNEAQ (reference sequence). The CDR3 nucleotides read TGTGCCAGCACGGACAGGAGAGAAAAACTGTTTTTT. Protein sequence: CASTDRREKLFF.